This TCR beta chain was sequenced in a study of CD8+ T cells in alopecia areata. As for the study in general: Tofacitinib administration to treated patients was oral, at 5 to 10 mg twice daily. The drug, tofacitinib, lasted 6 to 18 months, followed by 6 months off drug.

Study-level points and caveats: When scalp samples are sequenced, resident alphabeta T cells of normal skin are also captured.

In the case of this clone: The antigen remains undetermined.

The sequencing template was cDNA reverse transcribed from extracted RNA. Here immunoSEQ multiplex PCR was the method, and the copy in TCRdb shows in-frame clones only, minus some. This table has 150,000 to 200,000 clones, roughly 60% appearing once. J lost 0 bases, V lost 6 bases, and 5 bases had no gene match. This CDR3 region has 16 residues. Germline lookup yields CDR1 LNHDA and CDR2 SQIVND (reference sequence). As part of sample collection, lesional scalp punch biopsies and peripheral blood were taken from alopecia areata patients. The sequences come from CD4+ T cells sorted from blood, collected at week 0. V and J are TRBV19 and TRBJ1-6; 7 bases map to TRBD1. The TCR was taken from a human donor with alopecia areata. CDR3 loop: CASSGTESSYNSPLHF. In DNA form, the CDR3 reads TGTGCCAGTAGCGGGACAGAAAGCTCCTATAATTCACCCCTCCACTTT.